This TCR beta chain was sequenced in a study of CD8+ T cells in alopecia areata. Once RNA had been extracted, it was reverse transcribed into cDNA to act as the sequencing template. Some clones are missing from TCRdb's copy, which holds only in-frame ones; the method was immunoSEQ multiplex PCR. This repertoire shows roughly 180,000 clones, about three fifths found once; its top ten account for 3% to 3.5%. Treatment reported: oral pan-JAK inhibitor, 5-10 mg twice daily. There are 17 residues in the CDR3. The junction had 4 bases not matched to a gene; V was cut back by 3 bases and J by 1 base. CDR1 SGHRS and CDR2 YFSETQ come from the germline V gene.

The chain combines TRBV5-1 with TRBJ2-3, with TRBD2 identical over 14 bases. The sample in question was CD4+ T cells sorted from blood, obtained at week 4, from a patient treated with tofacitinib. The receptor's source is a human donor with alopecia areata. CDR3 in amino acids: CASSSWTSGGRTDTQYF. The CDR3 region has the DNA TGCGCCAGCAGCTCCTGGACTAGCGGGGGGCGCACAGATACGCAGTATTTT.